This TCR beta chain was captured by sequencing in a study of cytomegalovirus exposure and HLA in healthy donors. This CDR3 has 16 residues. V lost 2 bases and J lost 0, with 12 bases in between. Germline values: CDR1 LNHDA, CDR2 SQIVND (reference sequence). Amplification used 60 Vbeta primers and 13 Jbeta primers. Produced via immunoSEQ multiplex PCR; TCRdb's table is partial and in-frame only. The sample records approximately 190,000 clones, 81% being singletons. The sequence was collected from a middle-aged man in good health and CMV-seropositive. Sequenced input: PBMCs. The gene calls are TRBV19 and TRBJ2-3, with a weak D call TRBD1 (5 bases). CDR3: CASSIMQGTSTDTQYF. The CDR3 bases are TGTGCCAGTAGTATAATGCAGGGTACTAGCACAGATACGCAGTATTTT. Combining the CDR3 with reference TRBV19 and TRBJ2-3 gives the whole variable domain DGGITQSPKYLFRKEGQNVTLSCEQNLNHDAMYWYRQDPGQGLRLIYYSQIVNDFQKGDIAEGYSVSREKKESFPLTVTSAQKNPTAFYLCASSIMQGTSTDTQYFGPGTRLTVL.